Listed below are T cell receptor beta chains from one sample, sequenced in a study of read filtering for tumor transcriptome and immune sequencing. Each CDR3 protein is one row after TCRdb ran MiXCR on the reads. The table includes around 130,000 distinct CDR3 sequences, 13% detected once. Material for sequencing was a population of CD138-negative cells sorted from bone marrow. The receptors come from a donor over 35 with multiple myeloma. The CDR3 runs from the conserved cysteine through the conserved F or W. Each record gives: V gene, D gene, J gene, clone size, CDR3 protein, CDR3 DNA. D genes are given only for firm matches. Rows give clone size only sometimes, using once, few, many, or a class for an expanded clone.

>TRBV7-2|TRBD2|TRBJ2-1|many
CASSLEGLAGRQGNEQLF
TGTGCCAGCAGCTTAGAGGGACTAGCGGGGAGGCAAGGCAATGAGCAGCTCTTC
>TRBV27|TRBD1|TRBJ2-1|many
CASSLSGQSDEQFF
TGTGCCAGCAGTCTCTCGGGACAGTCAGATGAGCAGTTCTTC
>TRBV7-2|TRBD2|TRBJ2-3|many
CASSPSGSSDTQYF
TGTGCCAGCAGCCCTAGCGGGAGCTCAGATACGCAGTATTTT
>TRBV19|NA|TRBJ2-3|NA
CASSVQGGGTHTQYF
TGTGCCAGTAGTGTTCAGGGGGGGGGGACCCATACGCAGTATTTT
>TRBV30|NA|TRBJ1-1|few
CACYRIPAEAFF
TGTGCCTGTTACAGGATCCCGGCTGAAGCTTTCTTT
>TRBV4-3|TRBD1|TRBJ1-6|few
CASSQDRGQGRTYNSPLHF
TGCGCCAGCAGCCAAGATAGGGGACAGGGGAGGACCTATAATTCACCCCTCCACTTT
>TRBV6-2/TRBV6-3|NA|TRBJ2-3|many
CASSYDSYTDTQYF
TGTGCCAGCAGTTACGACTCCTACACAGATACGCAGTATTTT
>TRBV20-1|NA|TRBJ2-7|many
CSATMTSRGQYF
TGCAGTGCTACGATGACCTCGCGGGGGCAGTACTTC
>TRBV12-3/TRBV12-4|TRBD1|TRBJ2-3|many
CASRNRGLGTDTQYF
TGTGCCAGCAGAAACAGGGGGCTAGGGACAGATACGCAGTATTTT
>TRBV7-8|NA|TRBJ1-3|few
CASSLAVPYSGNTIYF
TGTGCCAGCAGCTTAGCCGTCCCGTACTCTGGAAACACCATATATTTT
>TRBV19|NA|TRBJ2-3|many
CASSAADTHNTDTQYF
TGTGCCAGTAGCGCCGCGGACACCCATAACACAGATACGCAGTATTTT
>TRBV20-1|NA|TRBJ2-7|many
CSARGNYEQYF
TGCAGTGCTAGGGGAAACTACGAGCAGTACTTC
>TRBV7-9|NA|TRBJ2-5|many
CASSFPDAQETQYF
TGTGCCAGCAGCTTTCCGGATGCCCAAGAGACCCAGTACTTC
>TRBV10-3|NA|TRBJ1-1|many
CAISEYGSEAFF
TGTGCCATCAGTGAGTATGGTTCTGAAGCTTTCTTT
>TRBV12-3/TRBV12-4|NA|TRBJ2-1|many
CASRPDGLYYNEQFF
TGTGCCAGCAGACCTGACGGACTTTACTACAATGAGCAGTTCTTC